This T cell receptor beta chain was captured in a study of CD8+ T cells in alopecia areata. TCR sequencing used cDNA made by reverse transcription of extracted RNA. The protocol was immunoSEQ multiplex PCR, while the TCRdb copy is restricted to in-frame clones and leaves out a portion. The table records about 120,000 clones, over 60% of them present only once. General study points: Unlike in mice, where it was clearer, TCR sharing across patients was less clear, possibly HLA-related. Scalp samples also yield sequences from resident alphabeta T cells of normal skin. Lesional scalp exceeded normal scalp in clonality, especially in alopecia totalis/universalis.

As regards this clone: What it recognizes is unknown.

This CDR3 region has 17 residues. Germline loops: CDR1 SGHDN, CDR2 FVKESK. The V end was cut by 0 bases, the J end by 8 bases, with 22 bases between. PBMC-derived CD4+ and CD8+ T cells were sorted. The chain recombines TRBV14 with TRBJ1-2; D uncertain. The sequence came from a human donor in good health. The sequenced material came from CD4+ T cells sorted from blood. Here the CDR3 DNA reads TGTGCCAGCAGCCAAGATTGGCTCGGGTTTGGGAAGGACGGCTACACCTTC. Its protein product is CASSQDWLGFGKDGYTF.